This TCR beta chain originates from a study of T-cell reconstitution after alpha-beta-depleted transplantation in children. V was pared by 4 bases and J by 7 bases, with 16 bases of the junction left unmatched. This CDR3 is 17 amino acids long. Germline CDR1 is SEHNR and CDR2 is FQNEAQ (reference sequence). The table lists this clonotype with a few counts. Unique molecular identifiers were used to barcode this TCRbeta library. TCRdb reprocessed the PCR reads via MiXCR and lists one record per CDR3 protein. The sample consists of 300,000 to 400,000 distinct CDR3 sequences, more than 10% of them appearing once.

The sequenced sample was PBMCs, obtained from the stem cell graft. The TCR was taken from a human donor who donated a stem cell graft to a child with Fanconi anemia. The V call is TRBV7-9, the J call TRBJ2-7; 10 bases are shared with TRBD1. For the CDR3, the DNA is TGTGCCAGCAGCTCGGGGACAGGGGAGAAATTCAGCATGGAGCAGTACTTC. It yields the protein CASSSGTGEKFSMEQYF.